The rows below give T cell receptor beta chains drawn from one sample of a study of blood T cell repertoires in COVID-19. Data came from immunoSEQ multiplex PCR; TCRdb stores just in-frame clones and leaves some out. The table has approximately 250,000 clones, around 80% seen once. Sequenced: peripheral blood. The receptors shown here come from a middle-aged woman who had recovered from COVID-19. Each CDR3 is given with its conserved first and last residue. D genes are given only for firm matches. Clone size is given for some rows only: seen once, a few or many times, or a class if the clone is expanded.

DNA | CDR3 | V | D | J | size
TGTGCCAGCAGCCGAGGACAGGGCAGCTCCTACGAGCAGTACTTC | CASSRGQGSSYEQYF | TRBV11-3 | TRBD1 | TRBJ2-7 | -
TGTGCCAGAAGCCTACAAAAGACAGACAGGGCTTGCGGCAATCAGCCCCAGCATTTT | CARSLQKTDRACGNQPQHF | TRBV5-3 | TRBD1 | TRBJ1-5 | -
TGTGCCAGCAGCTTAGACCTCGACAGGCTGAACACTGAAGCTTTCTTT | CASSLDLDRLNTEAFF | TRBV11-2 | - | TRBJ1-1 | few
TGTGCCAGCAGGGACGGAACTAGAGGAAACACCATATATTTT | CASRDGTRGNTIYF | TRBV28 | - | TRBJ1-3 | -
TGTGCCAGCAGCGTCACCCTGAGGTTAACCTACGAGCAGTACTTC | CASSVTLRLTYEQYF | TRBV9 | - | TRBJ2-7 | -
TGCGCCAGCAGTGGCCACTCAGGCACCCCTCTCTCTGGAAACACCATATATTTT | CASSGHSGTPLSGNTIYF | TRBV10-1 | - | TRBJ1-3 | few
TGTGCCAGCAGCTTCACGGGGGGCAATCAGCCCCAGCATTTT | CASSFTGGNQPQHF | TRBV5-5 | - | TRBJ1-5 | -
TGTGCCAGCAGCACGACCGGGACAGGGGAATTCTTC | CASSTTGTGEFF | TRBV28 | TRBD1 | TRBJ2-1 | -
TGTGCCATCAGTGAGAGCACAGGCGCTGGAAACACCATATATTTT | CAISESTGAGNTIYF | TRBV10-3 | - | TRBJ1-3 | -
TGTGCCAGCAGTTACTCGATACAGGGCTATGGCTACACCTTC | CASSYSIQGYGYTF | TRBV6-2/TRBV6-3 | - | TRBJ1-2 | -
TGTGCCAGCAGTTTGGGGGGGTGGGCTTTCTTT | CASSLGGWAFF | TRBV12-3/TRBV12-4 | - | TRBJ1-1 | -
TGCGCCAGCAGCGCGGGACTAGCGGGGGCCTCCAATGAGCAGTTCTTC | CASSAGLAGASNEQFF | TRBV5-1 | TRBD2 | TRBJ2-1 | -
TGTGCCAGCGCGTACAGTGAGAACACTGAAGCTTTCTTT | CASAYSENTEAFF | TRBV18 | - | TRBJ1-1 | -
TGTGCCAGCAGCCAAGATCCGAGGTACACTGAAGCTTTCTTT | CASSQDPRYTEAFF | TRBV3-1/TRBV3-2 | - | TRBJ1-1 | -
TGCGCCAGCAGCTTCCTAGCGGGGTCTGCTAGCGGGGAGCTGTTTTTT | CASSFLAGSASGELFF | TRBV5-1 | TRBD2 | TRBJ2-2 | -
TGTGCCAGCAGCCCACAGGGGGCAGGAACTGAAGCTTTCTTT | CASSPQGAGTEAFF | TRBV7-3 | TRBD1 | TRBJ1-1 | -
TGTGCCAGCAGTTACCCACAGTACACCGGGGAGCTGTTTTTT | CASSYPQYTGELFF | TRBV6-2/TRBV6-3 | - | TRBJ2-2 | -
TGTGCCAGCAGCCCCGTCCGAGTGGGGCCGAATGAAAAACTGTTTTTT | CASSPVRVGPNEKLFF | TRBV7-9 | - | TRBJ1-4 | -
TGTGCCAGCACCGAAGAAAGGAGGCTAGGGGCCAACGTCCTGACTTTC | CASTEERRLGANVLTF | TRBV7-2 | - | TRBJ2-6 | -
TGTGCCAGCAGTACCGCGGGAGGATTGAACACTGAAGCTTTCTTT | CASSTAGGLNTEAFF | TRBV6-5 | - | TRBJ1-1 | -
TGTGCCAGCAGTTTGGACAAGCTAGGGAATCAGCCCCAGCATTTT | CASSLDKLGNQPQHF | TRBV6-2/TRBV6-3 | - | TRBJ1-5 | -
TGTGCCAGCAGTGGCGGGGGTGAGGAAGAGACCCAGTACTTC | CASSGGGEEETQYF | TRBV6-2/TRBV6-3 | TRBD2 | TRBJ2-5 | once
TGTGCCAGCAGTTCCCAGCCGGGACAGGGGATCTACGAGCAGTACTTC | CASSSQPGQGIYEQYF | TRBV6-5 | TRBD1 | TRBJ2-7 | -
TGTGCCAGCAGCTTAGCGACTGACCTCACTGAAGCTTTCTTT | CASSLATDLTEAFF | TRBV7-9 | - | TRBJ1-1 | -
TGTGCCAGCAGCTCCCAAGAAGGGGGGGCATCTAATGAAAAACTGTTTTTT | CASSSQEGGASNEKLFF | TRBV5-4 | - | TRBJ1-4 | -
TGTGCCAGCAGCGGAGACAGCGGGGGTAATGAAAAACTGTTTTTT | CASSGDSGGNEKLFF | TRBV5-4 | - | TRBJ1-4 | once
TGTGCCAGCTCACCCTCAGGGGCTGGAAACACCATATATTTT | CASSPSGAGNTIYF | TRBV18 | - | TRBJ1-3 | -
TGTGCCAGCAGATCAGGACTAGGGCTGGAGACCCAGTACTTC | CASRSGLGLETQYF | TRBV7-9 | TRBD2 | TRBJ2-5 | -
TGTGCCAGCAGCGTAGAGGGACAGGGAACCGTGTTTTTT | CASSVEGQGTVFF | TRBV9 | TRBD1 | TRBJ1-4 | -
TGCGCCAGCAGCCAATGGGCTAGCGGGGGAGAGCAGTTCTTC | CASSQWASGGEQFF | TRBV4-3 | TRBD2 | TRBJ2-1 | -
TGTGCCAGTAGTACAACCGGGACAGGGGGTGAAGCTTTCTTT | CASSTTGTGGEAFF | TRBV19 | TRBD1 | TRBJ1-1 | -
TGTGCCAGCAGTACGGGACAGTCTGGCTACACCTTC | CASSTGQSGYTF | TRBV27 | TRBD1 | TRBJ1-2 | -
TGTGCCAGCAGCCAAGCTATCGAGTCTGAAGCTTTCTTT | CASSQAIESEAFF | TRBV3-1/TRBV3-2 | - | TRBJ1-1 | -
TGTGCCATATCGGACAGGGACAACTCTGGAAACACCATATATTTT | CAISDRDNSGNTIYF | TRBV10-3 | TRBD1 | TRBJ1-3 | -
TGCGCCAGCAGCCAGGAAGAGACAGGGATCGTTGGGGCCGGGGAGCTGTTTTTT | CASSQEETGIVGAGELFF | TRBV4-3 | TRBD1 | TRBJ2-2 | few
TGTGCCAGCAGCTCCTGGACTAGCGGCTCCTACAATGAGCAGTTCTTC | CASSSWTSGSYNEQFF | TRBV7-9 | TRBD2 | TRBJ2-1 | few
TGTGCCAGCAGTACTACCAAGAACACTGAAGCTTTCTTT | CASSTTKNTEAFF | TRBV27 | - | TRBJ1-1 | -
TGTGCCAGCCTGGAGGGCGGGCAAGAGACCCAGTACTTC | CASLEGGQETQYF | TRBV11-2 | - | TRBJ2-5 | -
TGTGCCAGCGGGAGGGTGGGTGGCAATCAGCCCCAGCATTTT | CASGRVGGNQPQHF | TRBV27 | - | TRBJ1-5 | few
TGTGCCAGCAGCCGAGGGGAGGGGGGAAAACTGTTTTTT | CASSRGEGGKLFF | TRBV3-1/TRBV3-2 | - | TRBJ1-4 | -
TGTGCCAGCAGCGTGCAGGACAGGGACGCGGAGACCCAGTACTTC | CASSVQDRDAETQYF | TRBV11-3 | TRBD1 | TRBJ2-5 | -
TGTGCCAGCAGCTCGGGCTCCTATAATTCACCCCTCCACTTT | CASSSGSYNSPLHF | TRBV7-2 | - | TRBJ1-6 | -
TGTGCCAGCAGCCCCGGGACAGGCCCAGATACGCAGTATTTT | CASSPGTGPDTQYF | TRBV11-2 | TRBD1 | TRBJ2-3 | once
TGTGCCAGCAGCTTAGGGCGGGGGGACCAAGAGACCCAGTACTTC | CASSLGRGDQETQYF | TRBV7-6 | TRBD2 | TRBJ2-5 | -
TGTGCCACCAGTGATCCACAGGGTTACGAGCAGTACTTC | CATSDPQGYEQYF | TRBV24-1 | - | TRBJ2-7 | -
TGTGCCAGCATACGCGGGGCGGAAGGCGGGCAGTACTTC | CASIRGAEGGQYF | TRBV2 | - | TRBJ2-7 | -
TGTGCCAGCAGGGTCGTCGGGAGAGAGACCCAGTACTTC | CASRVVGRETQYF | TRBV4-2 | - | TRBJ2-5 | -
TGCGCCAGCAGTAAAGACAGAAATCAGCCCCAGCATTTT | CASSKDRNQPQHF | TRBV10-1 | - | TRBJ1-5 | -
TGTGCCAGCAGCCCCCGGACAGGGGGGGAGCTGTTTTTT | CASSPRTGGELFF | TRBV7-2 | TRBD1 | TRBJ2-2 | -
TGTGCCAGCAGCCCCTATAGAAATTATGGCTACACCTTC | CASSPYRNYGYTF | TRBV11-3 | - | TRBJ1-2 | -
TGTGCCAGCAGCCAAGTGACTAGCTCCGAGCAGTACTTC | CASSQVTSSEQYF | TRBV3-1/TRBV3-2 | TRBD2 | TRBJ2-7 | -
TGTGCCAGCAGCCAAGTACTAGCGGGGGGGCCTGAGCAGTTCTTC | CASSQVLAGGPEQFF | TRBV4-2 | TRBD2 | TRBJ2-1 | -
TGTGCCAGCAGCACAGGCCCACCGGATGAAAAACTGTTTTTT | CASSTGPPDEKLFF | TRBV7-9 | - | TRBJ1-4 | -
TGTGCCAGCATTCGAGCGGTAGGGAAGAGCCACGAGCAGTACTTC | CASIRAVGKSHEQYF | TRBV6-5 | - | TRBJ2-7 | -
TGCGCCAGTGAAACAAGTCCAGGGGTTAGCACCGGGGAGCTGTTTTTT | CASETSPGVSTGELFF | TRBV5-1 | - | TRBJ2-2 | once
TGTGCCTGGAGTGCCCCCGGCGGGGGGGTTCCCTACAATGAGCAGTTCTTC | CAWSAPGGGVPYNEQFF | TRBV30 | TRBD2 | TRBJ2-1 | -
TGCGCCAGCAGCCCCCACGACAACTTTGGCTACACCTTC | CASSPHDNFGYTF | TRBV5-1 | - | TRBJ1-2 | -
TGCGCCAGCAGCCCGGGAGTAACGGGGCTGGAGACCCAGTACTTC | CASSPGVTGLETQYF | TRBV5-1 | - | TRBJ2-5 | -
TGTGCCAGCAGGACAAACGCGGGTGAGCAGTTCTTC | CASRTNAGEQFF | TRBV7-2 | - | TRBJ2-1 | -